The clone carrying this T cell receptor (beta chain) was seen ten or more times. This record comes from a study of T cells after yellow fever vaccination. V dropped 1 base and J dropped 7 bases, with 5 bases sitting between them. The CDR3 loop spans 12 amino acids. 5'RACE template switching added a universal primer site and UMIs to TCR cDNA. A single record per CDR3 protein comes from TCRdb applying MiXCR to the 5' RACE reads. The data show about 73,000 distinct CDR3 sequences, with almost 8% seen just once and 41% held by the top ten. The sequencing here drew on CD8+ T cells sorted from PBMCs, taken on the day of the yellow fever booster vaccination. This chain connects TRBV12-3 or TRBV12-4 to TRBJ2-1; D may be TRBD2 (5 bases). The source of this sequence is a man younger than 40 who received the YFV17D yellow fever vaccine. DNA for the CDR3: TGTGCCAGCAGTTTAGGAGGGAATGAGCAGTTCTTC. As protein: CASSLGGNEQFF.